The clone carrying this T cell receptor beta chain was detected ten times or more. The ends were cut back, 4 bases at V and 8 bases at J, with 18 bases in the middle. The CDR3 sequence is 15 residues long. The germline V gene has CDR1 SGHRS and CDR2 YFSETQ. The sample comes from a study of low-dose radiotherapy and immunotherapy resistance in tumors. As for time point: after trial treatment. Treatment in this sample: LDRT plus nivolumab, ipilimumab, low-dose cyclophosphamide and aspirin (RACIN trial). Alpha- and beta-chain coverage of first-strand cDNA came from TRAV- and TRBV-specific primers. TCRs were amplified for approximately 21 PCR cycles with a constant-region primer and V-primer adapter. MiXCR, applied by TCRdb to the reads, yields one record per CDR3 protein. The sample carries around 60,000 distinct CDR3 sequences, about 25% recorded once.

This sequence joins TRBV5-1 and TRBJ2-2, with D possibly being TRBD1 (5 bases). The sample consisted of PBMCs, taken after low-dose radiotherapy plus immunotherapy. The sequence derives from a male donor with prostate cancer. The CDR3 here is CASSTSDNPRGELFF. CDR3 in DNA: TGCGCCAGCAGCACGTCGGACAACCCACGAGGGGAGCTGTTTTTT.